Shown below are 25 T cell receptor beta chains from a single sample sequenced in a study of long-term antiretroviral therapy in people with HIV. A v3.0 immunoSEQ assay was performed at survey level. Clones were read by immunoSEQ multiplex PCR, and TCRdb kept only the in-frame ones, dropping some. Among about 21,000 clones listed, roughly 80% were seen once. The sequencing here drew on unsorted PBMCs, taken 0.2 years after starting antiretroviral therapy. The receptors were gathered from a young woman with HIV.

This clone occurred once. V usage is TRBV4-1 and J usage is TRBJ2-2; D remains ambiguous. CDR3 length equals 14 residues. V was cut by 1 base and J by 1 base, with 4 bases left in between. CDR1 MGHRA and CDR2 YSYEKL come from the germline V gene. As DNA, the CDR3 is TGCGCCAGCAGCCAAGTTGGGAACACCGGGGAGCTGTTTTTT. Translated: CASSQVGNTGELFF.

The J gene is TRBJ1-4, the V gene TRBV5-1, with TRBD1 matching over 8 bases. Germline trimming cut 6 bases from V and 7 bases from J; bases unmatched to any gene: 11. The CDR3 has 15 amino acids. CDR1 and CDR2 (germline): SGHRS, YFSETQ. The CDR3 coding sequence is TGCGCCAGCAAACCCGCAGGGGGCGCTGGTGAAAAACTGTTTTTT. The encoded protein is CASKPAGGAGEKLFF.

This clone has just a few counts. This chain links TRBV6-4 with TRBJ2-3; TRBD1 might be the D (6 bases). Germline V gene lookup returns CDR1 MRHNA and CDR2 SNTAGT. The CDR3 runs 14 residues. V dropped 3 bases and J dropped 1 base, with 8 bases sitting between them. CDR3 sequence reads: CASSEGGGTDTQYF. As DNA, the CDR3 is TGTGCCAGCAGTGAAGGGGGAGGCACAGATACGCAGTATTTT.

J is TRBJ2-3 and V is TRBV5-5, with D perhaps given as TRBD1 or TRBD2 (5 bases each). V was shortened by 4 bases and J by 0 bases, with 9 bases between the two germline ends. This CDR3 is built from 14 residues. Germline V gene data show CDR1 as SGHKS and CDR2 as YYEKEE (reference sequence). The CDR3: CASSRGRSTDTQYF. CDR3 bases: TGTGCCAGCAGCCGGGGACGGAGCACAGATACGCAGTATTTT.

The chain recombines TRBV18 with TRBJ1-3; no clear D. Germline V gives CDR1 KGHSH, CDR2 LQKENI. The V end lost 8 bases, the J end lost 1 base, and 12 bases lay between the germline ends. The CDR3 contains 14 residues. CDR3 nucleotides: TGTGCCAGCACTTTAGCCGCATCTGGAAACACCATATATTTT. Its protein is CASTLAASGNTIYF.

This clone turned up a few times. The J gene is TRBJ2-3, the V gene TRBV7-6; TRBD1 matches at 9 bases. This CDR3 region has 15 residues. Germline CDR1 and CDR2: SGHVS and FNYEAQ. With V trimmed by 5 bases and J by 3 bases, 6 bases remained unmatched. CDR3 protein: CASSLNRGRTDTQYF. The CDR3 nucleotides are TGTGCCAGCAGCCTAAACAGGGGGCGGACAGATACGCAGTATTTT.

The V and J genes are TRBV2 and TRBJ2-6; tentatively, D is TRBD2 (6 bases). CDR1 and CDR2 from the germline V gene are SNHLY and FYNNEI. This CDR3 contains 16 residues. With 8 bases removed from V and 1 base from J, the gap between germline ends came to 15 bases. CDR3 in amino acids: CASGRDALSGANVLTF. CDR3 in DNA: TGTGCCAGCGGGCGGGACGCCCTTTCTGGGGCCAACGTCCTGACTTTC. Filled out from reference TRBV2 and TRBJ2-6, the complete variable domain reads EPEVTQTPSHQVTQMGQEVILRCVPISNHLYFYWYRQILGQKVEFLVSFYNNEISEKSEIFDDQFSVERPDGSNFTLKIRSTKLEDSAMYFCASGRDALSGANVLTFGAGSRLTVL.

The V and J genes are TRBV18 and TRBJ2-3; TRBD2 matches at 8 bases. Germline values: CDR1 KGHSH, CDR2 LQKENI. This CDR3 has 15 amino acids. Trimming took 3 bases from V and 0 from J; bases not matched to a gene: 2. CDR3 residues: CASSPERGSTDTQYF. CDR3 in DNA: TGTGCCAGCTCACCGGAGCGGGGGAGCACAGATACGCAGTATTTT.

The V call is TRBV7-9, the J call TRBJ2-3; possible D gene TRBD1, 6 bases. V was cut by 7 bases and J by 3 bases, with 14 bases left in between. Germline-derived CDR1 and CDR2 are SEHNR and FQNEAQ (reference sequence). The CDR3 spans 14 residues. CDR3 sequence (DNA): TGTGCCAGCAACCGACAGGAGAGAACAGATACGCAGTATTTT. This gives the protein CASNRQERTDTQYF.

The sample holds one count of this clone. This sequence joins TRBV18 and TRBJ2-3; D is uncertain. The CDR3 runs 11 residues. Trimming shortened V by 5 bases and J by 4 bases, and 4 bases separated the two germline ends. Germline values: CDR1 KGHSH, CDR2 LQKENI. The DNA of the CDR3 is TGTGCCAGCTCAGCCTCAGATACGCAGTATTTT. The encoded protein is CASSASDTQYF.

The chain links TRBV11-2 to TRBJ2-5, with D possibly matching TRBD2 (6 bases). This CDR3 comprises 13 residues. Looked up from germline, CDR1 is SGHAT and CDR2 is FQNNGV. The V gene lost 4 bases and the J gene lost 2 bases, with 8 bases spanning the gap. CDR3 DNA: TGTGCCAGCAGCTCGGGACTGCAAGAGACCCAGTACTTC. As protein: CASSSGLQETQYF.

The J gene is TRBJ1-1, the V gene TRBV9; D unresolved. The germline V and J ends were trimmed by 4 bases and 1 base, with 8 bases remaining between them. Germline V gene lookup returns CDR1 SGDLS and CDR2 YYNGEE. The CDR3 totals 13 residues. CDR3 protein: CASSNGGNTEAFF. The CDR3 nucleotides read TGTGCCAGCAGCAATGGAGGGAACACTGAAGCTTTCTTT.

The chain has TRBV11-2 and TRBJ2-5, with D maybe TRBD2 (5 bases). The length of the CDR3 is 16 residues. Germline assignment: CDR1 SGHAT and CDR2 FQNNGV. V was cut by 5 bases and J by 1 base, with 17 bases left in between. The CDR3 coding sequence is TGTGCCAGCAGCCCACACCCTACAGAGGGCCAAGAGACCCAGTACTTC. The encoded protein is CASSPHPTEGQETQYF.

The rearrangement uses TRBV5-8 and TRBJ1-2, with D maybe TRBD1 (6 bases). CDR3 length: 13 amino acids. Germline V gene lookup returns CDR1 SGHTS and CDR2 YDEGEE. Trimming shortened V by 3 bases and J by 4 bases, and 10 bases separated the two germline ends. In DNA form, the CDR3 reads TGTGCCAGCAGCTCCCGGGACATCTATGGCTACACCTTC. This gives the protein CASSSRDIYGYTF.

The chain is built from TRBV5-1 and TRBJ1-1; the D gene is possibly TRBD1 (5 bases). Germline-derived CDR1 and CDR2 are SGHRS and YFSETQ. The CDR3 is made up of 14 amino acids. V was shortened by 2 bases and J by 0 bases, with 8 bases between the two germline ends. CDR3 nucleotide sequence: TGCGCCAGCAGCTTCGCAGGGCTGAACACTGAAGCTTTCTTT. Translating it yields CASSFAGLNTEAFF.

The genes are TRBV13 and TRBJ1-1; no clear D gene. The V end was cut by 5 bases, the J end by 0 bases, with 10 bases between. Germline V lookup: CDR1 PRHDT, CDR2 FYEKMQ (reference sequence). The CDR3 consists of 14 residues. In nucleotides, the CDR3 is TGTGCCAGCAGCCCACCACCGGTGAACACTGAAGCTTTCTTT. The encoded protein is CASSPPPVNTEAFF.

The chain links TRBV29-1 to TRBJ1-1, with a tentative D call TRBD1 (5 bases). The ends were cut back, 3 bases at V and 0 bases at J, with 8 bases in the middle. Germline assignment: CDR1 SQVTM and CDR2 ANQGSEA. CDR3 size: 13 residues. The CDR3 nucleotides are TGCAGCGTTGAGCGAGGGGTGAACACTGAAGCTTTCTTT. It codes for CSVERGVNTEAFF.

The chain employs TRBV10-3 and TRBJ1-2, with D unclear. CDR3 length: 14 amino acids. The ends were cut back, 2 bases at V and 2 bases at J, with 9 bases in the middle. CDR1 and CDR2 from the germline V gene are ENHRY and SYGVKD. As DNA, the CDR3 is TGTGCCATCAGTGAGCGCGCCGCGAACTATGGCTACACCTTC. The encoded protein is CAISERAANYGYTF.

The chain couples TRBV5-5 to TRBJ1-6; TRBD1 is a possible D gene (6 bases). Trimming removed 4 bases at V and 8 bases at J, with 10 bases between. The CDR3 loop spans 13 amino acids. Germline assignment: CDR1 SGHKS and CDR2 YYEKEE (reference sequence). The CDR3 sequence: CASSTRTDSPLHF. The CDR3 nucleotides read TGTGCCAGCAGCACCCGGACAGATTCACCCCTCCACTTT.

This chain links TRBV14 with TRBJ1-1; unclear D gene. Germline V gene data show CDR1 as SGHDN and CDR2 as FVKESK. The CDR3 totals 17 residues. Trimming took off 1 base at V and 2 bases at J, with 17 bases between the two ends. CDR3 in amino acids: CASSQVSDVAQNTEAFF. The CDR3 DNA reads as TGTGCCAGCAGCCAAGTGTCTGATGTGGCACAAAACACTGAAGCTTTCTTT.

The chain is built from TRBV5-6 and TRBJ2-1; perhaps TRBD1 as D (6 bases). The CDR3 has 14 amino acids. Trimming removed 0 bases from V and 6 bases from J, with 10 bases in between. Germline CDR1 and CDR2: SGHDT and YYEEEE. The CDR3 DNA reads TGTGCCAGCAGCTTGGCCTACAGGGCCAATGAGCAGTTCTTC. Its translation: CASSLAYRANEQFF.

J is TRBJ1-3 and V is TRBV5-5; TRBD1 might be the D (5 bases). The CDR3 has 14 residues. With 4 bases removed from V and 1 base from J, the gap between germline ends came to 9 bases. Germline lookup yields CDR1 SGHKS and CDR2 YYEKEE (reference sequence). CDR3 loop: CASSLRVSGNTIYF. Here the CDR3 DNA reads TGTGCCAGCAGCCTCAGGGTTTCTGGAAACACCATATATTTT.

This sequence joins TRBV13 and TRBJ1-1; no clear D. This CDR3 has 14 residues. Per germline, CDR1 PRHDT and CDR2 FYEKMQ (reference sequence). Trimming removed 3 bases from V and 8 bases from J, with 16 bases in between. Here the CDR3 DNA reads TGTGCCAGCAGCTTCGCTAACCGGATGCTCGAAGCTTTCTTT. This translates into CASSFANRMLEAFF. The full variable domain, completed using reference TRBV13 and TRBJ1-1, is AAGVIQSPRHLIKEKRETATLKCYPIPRHDTVYWYQQGPGQDPQFLISFYEKMQSDKGSIPDRFSAQQFSDYHSELNMSSLELGDSALYFCASSFANRMLEAFFGQGTRLTVV.

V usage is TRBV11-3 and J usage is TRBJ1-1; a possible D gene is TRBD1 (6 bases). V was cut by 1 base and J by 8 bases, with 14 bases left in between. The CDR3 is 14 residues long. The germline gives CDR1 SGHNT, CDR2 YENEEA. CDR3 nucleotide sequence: TGTGCCAGCAGCTTAGGAGGGGGTTTTGGCGAAGCTTTCTTT. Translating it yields CASSLGGGFGEAFF.

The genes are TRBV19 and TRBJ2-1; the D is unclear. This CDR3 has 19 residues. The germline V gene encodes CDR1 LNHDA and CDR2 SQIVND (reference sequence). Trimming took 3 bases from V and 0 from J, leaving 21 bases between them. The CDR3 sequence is CASSIGPGRSLSSYNEQFF. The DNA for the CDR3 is TGTGCCAGTAGTATTGGGCCAGGCCGAAGTTTGAGCTCCTACAATGAGCAGTTCTTC. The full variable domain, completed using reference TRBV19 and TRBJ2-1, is DGGITQSPKYLFRKEGQNVTLSCEQNLNHDAMYWYRQDPGQGLRLIYYSQIVNDFQKGDIAEGYSVSREKKESFPLTVTSAQKNPTAFYLCASSIGPGRSLSSYNEQFFGPGTRLTVL.